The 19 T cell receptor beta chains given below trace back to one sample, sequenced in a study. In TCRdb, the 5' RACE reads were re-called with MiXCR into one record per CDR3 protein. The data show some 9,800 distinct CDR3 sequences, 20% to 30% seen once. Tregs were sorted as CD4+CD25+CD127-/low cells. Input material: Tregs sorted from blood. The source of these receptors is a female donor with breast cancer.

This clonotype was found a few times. Here the CDR3 DNA reads TGCGCCAGCAGCCTCGGACAGGGGGGAGGAAACACCATATATTTT. Translating gives CASSLGQGGGNTIYF. J is TRBJ1-3 and V is TRBV4-1; 10 bases are shared with TRBD1. CDR1 and CDR2 from the germline V gene are MGHRA and YSYEKL. The junction had 4 bases not matched to a gene; V was cut back by 4 bases and J by 4 bases. The CDR3 contains 15 residues.

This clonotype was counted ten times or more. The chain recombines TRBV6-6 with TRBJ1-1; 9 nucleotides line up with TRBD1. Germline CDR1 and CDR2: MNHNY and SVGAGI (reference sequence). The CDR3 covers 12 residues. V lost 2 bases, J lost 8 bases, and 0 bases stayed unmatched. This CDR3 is CASSYGTGEAFF. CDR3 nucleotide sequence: TGTGCCAGCAGTTACGGGACAGGGGAAGCTTTCTTT.

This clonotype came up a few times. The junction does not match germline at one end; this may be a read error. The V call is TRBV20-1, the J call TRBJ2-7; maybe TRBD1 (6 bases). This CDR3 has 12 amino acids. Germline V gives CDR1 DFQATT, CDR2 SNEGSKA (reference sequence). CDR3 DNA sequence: TGCAGTGCTAGCGACAGGAGCCACGGGCAGTACTTT. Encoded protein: CSASDRSHGQYF.

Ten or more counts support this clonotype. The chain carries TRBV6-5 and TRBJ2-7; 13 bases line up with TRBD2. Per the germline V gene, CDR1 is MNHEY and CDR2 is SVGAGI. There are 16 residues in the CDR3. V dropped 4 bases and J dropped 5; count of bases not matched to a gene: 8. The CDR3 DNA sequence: TGTGCCAGCAGTTCGGGACTAGCGGGATGGTCCCACGAGCAGTACTTC. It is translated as CASSSGLAGWSHEQYF.

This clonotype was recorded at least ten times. Here the CDR3 DNA reads TGTGCCAGCAGCCAAGAATCGGGGGCCACTGAAGCTTTCTTT. It codes for CASSQESGATEAFF. The chain employs TRBV4-2 and TRBJ1-1; D may be TRBD1 (6 bases). V was cut by 0 bases and J by 4 bases, with 9 bases left in between. Germline V gene data show CDR1 as LGHNA and CDR2 as YNFKEQ. The CDR3 has 14 residues.

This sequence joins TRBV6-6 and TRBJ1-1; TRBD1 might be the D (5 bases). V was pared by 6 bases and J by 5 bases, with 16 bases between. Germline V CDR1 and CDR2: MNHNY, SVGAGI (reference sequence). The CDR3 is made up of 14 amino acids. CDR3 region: CASSHRGVLTEAFF. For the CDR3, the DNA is TGTGCCAGCAGCCACCGGGGGGTTTTGACTGAAGCTTTCTTT.

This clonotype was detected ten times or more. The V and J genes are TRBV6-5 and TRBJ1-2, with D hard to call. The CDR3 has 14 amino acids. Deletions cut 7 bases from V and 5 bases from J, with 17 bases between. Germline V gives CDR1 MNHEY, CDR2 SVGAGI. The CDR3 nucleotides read TGTGCCAGCACCATCGACCCCTCGGGGTATGGCTACACCTTC. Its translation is CASTIDPSGYGYTF.

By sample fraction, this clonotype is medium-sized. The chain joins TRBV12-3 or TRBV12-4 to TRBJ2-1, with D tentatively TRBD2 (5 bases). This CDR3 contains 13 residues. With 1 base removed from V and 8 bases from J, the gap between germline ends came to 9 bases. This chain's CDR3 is CASSLGEIHEQFF. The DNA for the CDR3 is TGTGCCAGCAGTTTAGGGGAGATTCATGAGCAGTTCTTC.

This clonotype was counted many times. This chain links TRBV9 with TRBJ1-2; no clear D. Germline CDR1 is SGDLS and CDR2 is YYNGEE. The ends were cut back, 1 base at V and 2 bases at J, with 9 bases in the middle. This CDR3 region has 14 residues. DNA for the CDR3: TGTGCCAGCAGCGTATTTTCAGGCAACTATGGCTACACCTTC. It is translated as CASSVFSGNYGYTF.

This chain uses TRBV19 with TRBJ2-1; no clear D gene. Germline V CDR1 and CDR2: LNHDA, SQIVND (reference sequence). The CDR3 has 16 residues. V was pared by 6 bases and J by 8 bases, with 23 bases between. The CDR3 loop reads CASSPFSPGESDEQFF. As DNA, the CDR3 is TGTGCCAGTAGCCCGTTTTCTCCGGGCGAGTCCGATGAGCAGTTCTTC.

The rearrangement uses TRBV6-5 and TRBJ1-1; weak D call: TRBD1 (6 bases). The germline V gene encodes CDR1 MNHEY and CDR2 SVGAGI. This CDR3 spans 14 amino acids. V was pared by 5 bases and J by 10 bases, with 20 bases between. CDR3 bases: TGTGCCAGCAGTGGACTGCCCCACCAGGGGTTAGCTTTCTTT. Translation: CASSGLPHQGLAFF.

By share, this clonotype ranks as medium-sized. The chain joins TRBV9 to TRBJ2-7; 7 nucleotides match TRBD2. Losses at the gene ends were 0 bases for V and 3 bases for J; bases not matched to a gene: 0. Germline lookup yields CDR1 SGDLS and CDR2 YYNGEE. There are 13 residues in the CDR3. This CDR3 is CASSVGTSYEQYF. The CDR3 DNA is TGTGCCAGCAGCGTAGGGACTAGCTACGAGCAGTACTTC.

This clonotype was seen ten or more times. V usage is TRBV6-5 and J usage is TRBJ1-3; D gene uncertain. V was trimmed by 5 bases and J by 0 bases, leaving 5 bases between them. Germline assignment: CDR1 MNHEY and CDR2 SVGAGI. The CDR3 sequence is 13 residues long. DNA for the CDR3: TGTGCCAGCAGTACATTCTCTGGAAACACCATATATTTT. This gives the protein CASSTFSGNTIYF.

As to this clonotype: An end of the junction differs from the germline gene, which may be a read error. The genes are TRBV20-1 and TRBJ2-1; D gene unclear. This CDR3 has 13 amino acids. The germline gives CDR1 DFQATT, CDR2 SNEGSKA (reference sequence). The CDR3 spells CSARWSSYDEQFF. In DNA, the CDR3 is TGCAGTGCTAGGTGGAGCTCCTACGATGAGCAGTTCTTC.

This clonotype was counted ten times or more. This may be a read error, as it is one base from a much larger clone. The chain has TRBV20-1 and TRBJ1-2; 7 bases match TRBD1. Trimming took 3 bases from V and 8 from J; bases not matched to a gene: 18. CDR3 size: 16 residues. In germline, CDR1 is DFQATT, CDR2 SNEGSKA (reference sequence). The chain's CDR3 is CSARSERLRQGWGYTF. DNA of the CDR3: TGCAGTGCTAGGTCAGAGAGGCTGAGACAGGGTTGGGGCTACACCTTC.

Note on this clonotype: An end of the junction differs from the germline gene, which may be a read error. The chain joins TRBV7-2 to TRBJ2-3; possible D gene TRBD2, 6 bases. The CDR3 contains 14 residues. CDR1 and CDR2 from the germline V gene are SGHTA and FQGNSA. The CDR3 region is CASSFYGSTDTQYF. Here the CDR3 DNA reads TGTGCCAGCAGCTTTTACGGGAGCACCGATACGCAGTATTTT.

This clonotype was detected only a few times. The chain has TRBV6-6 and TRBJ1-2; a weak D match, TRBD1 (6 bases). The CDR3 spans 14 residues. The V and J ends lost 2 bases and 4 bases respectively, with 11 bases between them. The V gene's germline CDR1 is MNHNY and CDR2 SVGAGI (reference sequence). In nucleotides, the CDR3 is TGTGCCAGCAGTTACAAGGGACAACTCTATGGCTACACCTTC. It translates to CASSYKGQLYGYTF.

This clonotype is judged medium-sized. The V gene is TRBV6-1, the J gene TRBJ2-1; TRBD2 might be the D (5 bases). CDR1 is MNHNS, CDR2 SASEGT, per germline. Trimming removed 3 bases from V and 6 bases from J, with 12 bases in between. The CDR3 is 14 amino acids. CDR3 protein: CASSDVGATNEQFF. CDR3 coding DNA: TGTGCCAGCAGTGACGTGGGAGCGACCAATGAGCAGTTCTTC.

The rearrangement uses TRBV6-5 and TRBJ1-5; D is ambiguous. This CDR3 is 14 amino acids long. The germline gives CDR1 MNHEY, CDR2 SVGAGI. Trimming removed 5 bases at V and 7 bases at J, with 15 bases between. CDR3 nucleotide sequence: TGTGCCAGCAGTAACACTTCGGGAAGACAGCCCCAGCATTTT. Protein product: CASSNTSGRQPQHF.